The text below deals with one T cell receptor (beta chain). Its antigen is unknown. The sample originates from a study of cytomegalovirus exposure and HLA in healthy donors. CDR3 size: 13 residues. The germline V and J ends were trimmed by 1 base and 8 bases, with 11 bases remaining between them. Germline CDR1 reads SGHTA; CDR2 reads FQGNSA. The PCR was carried out with 60 Vbeta primers and 13 Jbeta primers. Assay used: immunoSEQ multiplex PCR; TCRdb lists only in-frame clones, some missing. The top ten clones hold 1.5% to 2% of a sample with about 98,000 clones, about 74% of them seen once. Study findings and constraints: Looking again later, the authors saw that most CMV-associated TCR beta chains seemed HLA-restricted. The classifier was said to identify cytomegalovirus status with high specificity and sensitivity. The authors confirmed in vitro that a few CMV-associated chains were specific for CMV antigens. Analyses of presence and absence presupposed an approximately uniform sequencing depth across donors.

Sequences were obtained from PBMCs. The sequence derives from a male donor in good health and CMV-seronegative. V gene TRBV7-2 combines with J gene TRBJ1-1, with D unresolved. The CDR3 reads CASSLDPGKEAFF. CDR3 DNA: TGTGCCAGCAGCTTAGATCCGGGAAAGGAAGCTTTCTTT.